This T cell receptor (delta chain) was retrieved from a study of gamma-delta T cells after stem cell transplantation. Of note for this clone: It is likely a read error: a sequence one base away is far more abundant. Other DNA sequences within the sample encode an identical CDR3.

The germline V gene encodes CDR1 GEAIGNYY and CDR2 EKD. The CDR3 contains 17 residues. V was pared by 7 bases and J by 0 bases, with 14 bases of the junction left unmatched. TCRdb repeated clone calling on the RT-PCR reads with CATT. The profile covers more than 2,000 delta-chain clones, with around 5.6% appearing a single time and around 27% taken by the ten largest. The sequenced sample consisted of gamma-delta T cells. The clonotype comes from a human donor. It is not recorded whose cells these are; they may come from a transplant donor. The rearrangement joins TRDV2 to TRDJ1; the match to TRDD3 covers 9 bases. The CDR3 here is CACDPVDWGTNTDKLIF. The DNA for the CDR3 is TGTGCCTGCGACCCGGTTGACTGGGGGACAAACACCGATAAACTCATCTTT.